The clone carrying this T cell receptor beta chain is classed as medium-sized. Molecular barcoding with unique molecular identifiers was used for the TCRbeta library. TCRdb re-derived calls from the PCR reads in MiXCR, one entry per CDR3 protein. The table lists some 5,100 distinct CDR3 sequences, 6.5% to 8% of them singletons, with about 1.7% in the top ten. This sample stems from a study of T-cell reconstitution after alpha-beta-depleted transplantation in children. CDR1 is SGHTA and CDR2 is FQGTGA in the germline V gene. V lost 5 bases to trimming and J lost 10 bases, with 15 bases between them. The CDR3 is 14 amino acids.

The sequence derives from a boy under two years old who had a stem cell transplant for SCID, so the T cells may come from the graft donor. The rearrangement links TRBV7-3 to TRBJ1-6; a possible D gene is TRBD1 (5 bases). Material: PBMCs, mostly from graft donor cells, obtained 60 days after TCRalphabeta/CD19-depleted stem cell transplant. The CDR3 region is CASSPTGGRSPLHF. CDR3 DNA sequence: TGTGCCAGCAGCCCCACCGGGGGTCGATCACCCCTCCACTTT.